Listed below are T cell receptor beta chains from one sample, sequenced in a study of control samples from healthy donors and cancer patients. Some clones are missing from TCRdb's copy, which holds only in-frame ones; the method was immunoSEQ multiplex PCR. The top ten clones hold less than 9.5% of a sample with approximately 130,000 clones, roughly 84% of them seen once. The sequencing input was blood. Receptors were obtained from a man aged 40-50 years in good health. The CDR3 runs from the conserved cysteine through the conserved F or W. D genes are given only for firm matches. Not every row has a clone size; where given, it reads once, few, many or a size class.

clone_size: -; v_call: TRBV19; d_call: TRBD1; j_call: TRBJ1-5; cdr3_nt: TGTGCCAGTAGTATACTAGGACAGGGCAACAATCAGCCCCAGCATTTT; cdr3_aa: CASSILGQGNNQPQHF
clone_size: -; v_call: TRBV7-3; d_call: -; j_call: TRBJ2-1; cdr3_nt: TGTGCCAGCAGCTTAATGGCACGTTCGTCCTACAATGAGCAGTTCTTC; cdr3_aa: CASSLMARSSYNEQFF
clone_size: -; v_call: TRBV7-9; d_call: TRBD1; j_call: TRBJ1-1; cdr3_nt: TGTGCCAGCAGCCGCGAGACAGGGGTATTCACTGAAGCTTTCTTT; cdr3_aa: CASSRETGVFTEAFF
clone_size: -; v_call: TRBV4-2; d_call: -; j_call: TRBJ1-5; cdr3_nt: TGTGCCAGCAGCCAATCTTTTGGTCAGCCCCAGCATTTT; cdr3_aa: CASSQSFGQPQHF
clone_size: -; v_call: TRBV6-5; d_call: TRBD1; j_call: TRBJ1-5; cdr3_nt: TGTGCCAGCAGTTTCAACAGGGGGACGGGCAATCAGCCCCAGCATTTT; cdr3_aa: CASSFNRGTGNQPQHF
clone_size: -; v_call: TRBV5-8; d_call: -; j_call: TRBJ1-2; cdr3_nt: TGTGCCAGCAGCTTGGGGTTGGACTATGGCTACACCTTC; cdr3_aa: CASSLGLDYGYTF
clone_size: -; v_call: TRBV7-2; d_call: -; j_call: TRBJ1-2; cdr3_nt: TGTGCCAGCAGCTTAGCTTCCGTCGGCTATGGCTACACCTTC; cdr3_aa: CASSLASVGYGYTF
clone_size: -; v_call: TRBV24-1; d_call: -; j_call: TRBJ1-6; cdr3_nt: TGTGCCATCAGGGCGGAGGGGATTCCCAACTATAATTCACCCCTCCACTTT; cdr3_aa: CAIRAEGIPNYNSPLHF
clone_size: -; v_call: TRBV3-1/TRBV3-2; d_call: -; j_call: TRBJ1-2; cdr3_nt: TGTGCCAGCAGCAAGCCCGACAGATTCTATGGCTACACCTTC; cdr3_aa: CASSKPDRFYGYTF
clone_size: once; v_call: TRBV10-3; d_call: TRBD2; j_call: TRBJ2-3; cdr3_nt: TGTGCCATCAGTGAGCTAGCGGGGGCCGCAAGAATAACAGATACGCAGTATTTT; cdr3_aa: CAISELAGAARITDTQYF
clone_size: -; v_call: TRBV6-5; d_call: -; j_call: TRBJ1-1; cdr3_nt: TGTGCCAGCAGGCCCGCCCCCGGGGAAAACACTGAAGCTTTCTTT; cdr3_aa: CASRPAPGENTEAFF
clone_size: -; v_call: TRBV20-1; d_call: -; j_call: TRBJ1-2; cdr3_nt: TGCAGTGCTAGTAAGGGAACTATATCTGGCTACACCTTC; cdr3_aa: CSASKGTISGYTF
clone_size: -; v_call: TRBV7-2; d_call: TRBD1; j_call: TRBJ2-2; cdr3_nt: TGTGCCAGCAGCCCGGCGTTAGGACAGGGACGGATAGCCGGGGAGCTGTTTTTT; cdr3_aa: CASSPALGQGRIAGELFF
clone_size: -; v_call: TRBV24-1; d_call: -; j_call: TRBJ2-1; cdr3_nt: TGTGCCACCAGTGATCATAACAATGAGCAGTTCTTC; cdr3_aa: CATSDHNNEQFF